Listed here is a single T cell receptor beta chain. Its specificity is not known. These data are taken from a study of T cells expressing NK-cell markers. The overall study: Beta-chain profiling covered CD3+CD56+NKG2C+, CD3+CD56+NKG2C- and CD3+CD56-NKG2C+ sorted subsets.

Study-wide results and limits: These same clonotypes (in several donors) also led the CD3+CD56-NKG2C+ fraction.

For TCR beta, cDNA was produced by 5'RACE template switching with UMIs. TCRdb processed the 5' RACE reads again and assigns one entry to each CDR3 protein, with no DNA. This sample contains some 340,000 distinct CDR3 sequences. The source of this sequence is a man aged 18 to 70 in good health. Sequenced: blood T cells: a sorted CD56 or NKG2C T cell subset, CD4+ or CD8+ T cells, or bulk PBMC T cells (not recorded which).

This CDR3 is CSARVPGTALEKLFF. V usage is TRBV20-1 and J usage is TRBJ1-4; TCRdb returns TRBD1, unconfirmable since there is no DNA. Germline V CDR1 and CDR2: DFQATT, SNEGSKA (reference sequence). CDR3 length equals 15 residues.